Following are 31 T cell receptor beta chains from one sample sequenced in a study of immune reconstitution after stem cell transplant in scleroderma. MiXCR was run by TCRdb on the RT-PCR reads, yielding one entry per CDR3 protein. The sample has more than 4,500 distinct CDR3 sequences, approximately 7.9% seen once; the top ten hold around 4%. The sample was acquired before or after autologous hematopoietic stem cell transplantation (not recorded which). The receptor source for this set is a male donor with systemic sclerosis.

This clonotype is medium-sized by share. This sequence joins TRBV20-1 and TRBJ1-2, with 8 bases fitting TRBD1. The CDR3 consists of 15 residues. Germline CDR1 is DFQATT and CDR2 is SNEGSKA (reference sequence). The ends lost 0 bases at V and 5 bases at J; junction bases unmatched: 8. Written as DNA, the CDR3 is TGCAGTGCTAGAGACTTGGGACAGGCTTATTATGGCTACACCTTC. The encoded protein is CSARDLGQAYYGYTF.

By share of the sample, this clonotype is medium-sized. The chain couples TRBV27 to TRBJ1-1; D might be TRBD1 (6 bases). Trimming shortened V by 4 bases and J by 6 bases, and 12 bases separated the two germline ends. There are 13 residues in the CDR3. Germline values: CDR1 MNHEY, CDR2 SMNVEV (reference sequence). The CDR3 here is CASSWREGAEAFF. The CDR3 DNA follows: TGTGCCAGCAGTTGGCGAGAGGGGGCTGAAGCTTTCTTT.

This clonotype ranks as medium-sized (0.01 to 0.1%). J is TRBJ2-2 and V is TRBV28, with D unclear. The CDR3 covers 13 residues. Trimming removed 5 bases at V and 2 bases at J, with 6 bases between. Germline V gene sequence: CDR1 MDHEN, CDR2 SYDVKM. CDR3 sequence reads: CASSESNTGELFF. CDR3 nucleotides: TGTGCCAGCAGTGAGAGTAACACCGGGGAGCTGTTTTTT. Combining the CDR3 with reference TRBV28 and TRBJ2-2 gives the whole variable domain DVKVTQSSRYLVKRTGEKVFLECVQDMDHENMFWYRQDPGLGLRLIYFSYDVKMKEKGDIPEGYSVSREKKERFSLILESASTNQTSMYLCASSESNTGELFFGEGSRLTVL.

In the case of this clonotype: Its ends do not fully match the called genes, so a read error is possible. The rearrangement joins TRBV5-1 to TRBJ1-3; D not certain. The CDR3 totals 15 residues. Germline V gene lookup returns CDR1 SGHRS and CDR2 YFSETQ. Here the CDR3 reads CASSKDGFSGNAIYF. As DNA, the CDR3 is TGCGCCAGCAGCAAGGACGGATTCTCTGGAAACGCCATATATTTT. Based on the CDR3 plus reference TRBV5-1 and TRBJ1-3, the full variable domain is KAGVTQTPRYLIKTRGQQVTLSCSPISGHRSVSWYQQTPGQGLQFLFEYFSETQRNKGNFPGRFSGRQFSNSRSEMNVSTLELGDSALYLCASSKDGFSGNAIYFGEGSWLTVV.

This clonotype occurred a few times. This chain joins TRBV20-1 and TRBJ2-7; 7 bases are a match to TRBD2. Germline loops: CDR1 DFQATT, CDR2 SNEGSKA (reference sequence). V lost 6 bases to trimming and J lost 2 bases; unmatched junction nucleotides: 10. This CDR3 has 14 residues. The CDR3 sequence: CSATPGRGTYEQYF. For the CDR3, the DNA is TGCAGTGCAACCCCGGGGAGGGGCACCTACGAGCAGTACTTC.

J is TRBJ2-1 and V is TRBV11-2; D perhaps matches TRBD2 (6 bases). The CDR3 spans 17 residues. CDR1 is SGHAT and CDR2 is FQNNGV in the germline V gene. The germline V and J ends were trimmed by 0 bases and 9 bases, with 21 bases remaining between them. The CDR3 nucleotides read TGTGCCAGCAGCTTAGAGCGACGTCGGGCGGGAAGGGGTGAGCAGTTCTTC. Translated, it gives CASSLERRRAGRGEQFF.

The chain employs TRBV19 and TRBJ2-1; TRBD1 or TRBD2 may be the D gene (5 bases each). The CDR3 length is 16 residues. The germline gives CDR1 LNHDA, CDR2 SQIVND (reference sequence). Trimming took off 6 bases at V and 2 bases at J, with 17 bases between the two ends. CDR3 coding DNA: TGTGCCAGTAGCCTAGGGACCTGGGTGACCTACAATGAGCAGTTCTTC. Its protein is CASSLGTWVTYNEQFF.

This clonotype has only a few counts. An end of the junction differs from the germline gene, which may be a read error. The V and J genes are TRBV27 and TRBJ1-1, with D uncertain. The CDR3 loop spans 14 amino acids. The V gene's germline CDR1 is MNHEY and CDR2 SMNVEV (reference sequence). The CDR3 bases are TGTGCCAGCAGTCTATCAGAAGGAGCGAGTGAGGCTTTCTTT. Residues: CASSLSEGASEAFF.

By sample fraction, this clonotype is large. The chain uses TRBV7-9 and TRBJ2-7; 10 nucleotides agree with TRBD1. Germline V lookup: CDR1 SEHNR, CDR2 FQNEAQ (reference sequence). The CDR3 loop spans 17 amino acids. The ends lost 4 bases at V and 2 bases at J; junction bases unmatched: 11. For the CDR3, the DNA is TGTGCCAGCAGCTACGGGAGGTCGGGACAGGGGACCTACGAGCAGTACTTC. Translated: CASSYGRSGQGTYEQYF.

This clonotype was counted a few times. This chain joins TRBV5-1 and TRBJ2-7; 8 bases fit TRBD1. J lost 0 bases, V lost 3 bases, and 5 bases had no gene match. The CDR3 runs 15 residues. The germline V gene has CDR1 SGHRS and CDR2 YFSETQ. In DNA, the CDR3 is TGCGCCAGCAGCTCCCGGACAGGGAGCTCCTACGAGCAGTACTTC. This encodes CASSSRTGSSYEQYF.

This clonotype is classed as medium-sized (0.01 to 0.1%). The J gene is TRBJ1-1, the V gene TRBV29-1, with D perhaps TRBD1 (5 bases). Germline V gene lookup returns CDR1 SQVTM and CDR2 ANQGSEA. The V end lost 7 bases, the J end lost 4 bases, and 22 bases lay between the germline ends. The CDR3 consists of 15 residues. For the CDR3, the DNA is TGCAGCGCTCAGGGTGGAAGTTTACGGAGCACTGAAGCTTTCTTT. It specifies CSAQGGSLRSTEAFF. The whole variable domain, filled in from reference TRBV29-1 and TRBJ1-1, reads SAVISQKPSRDICQRGTSLTIQCQVDSQVTMMFWYRQQPGQSLTLIATANQGSEATYESGFVIDKFPISRPNLTFSTLTVSNMSPEDSSIYLCSAQGGSLRSTEAFFGQGTRLTVV.

By share, this clonotype counts as large. This sequence joins TRBV29-1 and TRBJ2-1; D is unresolved. Looked up from germline, CDR1 is SQVTM and CDR2 is ANQGSEA. CDR3 length equals 12 residues. V was cut by 5 bases and J by 3 bases, with 8 bases left in between. The CDR3 spells CSVRSNYNEQFF. For the CDR3, the DNA is TGCAGCGTTCGGTCGAACTACAATGAGCAGTTCTTC.

This clonotype is medium-sized in the sample. In DNA, the CDR3 is TGCAGTGCGACTGAAAGATACGAGCAGTACTTC. It encodes CSATERYEQYF. V is TRBV20-1 and J is TRBJ2-7; D not certain. The CDR3 is 11 amino acids. In germline, CDR1 is DFQATT, CDR2 SNEGSKA (reference sequence). Trimming stripped 6 bases from V and 4 bases from J, with 10 bases between.

The chain carries TRBV20-1 and TRBJ1-1; a weak D match, TRBD1 (5 bases). The germline V gene has CDR1 DFQATT and CDR2 SNEGSKA (reference sequence). The CDR3 is made up of 14 amino acids. Trimming took off 5 bases at V and 2 bases at J, with 15 bases between the two ends. Written as DNA, the CDR3 is TGCAGTGCTCCAAGGCCCGGGGGTAACACTGAAGCTTTCTTT. Encoded protein: CSAPRPGGNTEAFF.

This chain joins TRBV20-1 and TRBJ2-5; D is possibly TRBD1 (6 bases). The CDR3 length is 15 residues. Germline V gives CDR1 DFQATT, CDR2 SNEGSKA (reference sequence). V was cut by 5 bases and J by 1 base, with 17 bases left in between. CDR3 sequence (DNA): TGCAGTGCTCAGGATTTGGGGGCTCTCCAAGAGACCCAGTACTTC. Protein product: CSAQDLGALQETQYF.

This sequence joins TRBV20-1 and TRBJ2-7; tentative D call: TRBD1 (6 bases). In germline, CDR1 is DFQATT, CDR2 SNEGSKA (reference sequence). Trimming took 0 bases from V and 7 from J, leaving 13 bases between them. The CDR3 is 13 amino acids. The CDR3 loop is CSARDPRGWEQYF. As DNA, the CDR3 is TGCAGTGCTAGAGATCCCAGGGGCTGGGAGCAGTACTTC.

As regards this clonotype: One junction end does not reproduce the germline sequence, and a read error may be involved. The chain links TRBV19 to TRBJ1-1; D remains unclear. Germline-derived CDR1 and CDR2 are LNHDA and SQIVND (reference sequence). The CDR3 totals 14 residues. In DNA, the CDR3 is TGTGTCAGTAGTATAGCCGGCGTCGGCACTGAAGCTTTCTTT. Protein: CVSSIAGVGTEAFF.

By frequency in the sample, this clonotype is medium-sized (0.01 to 0.1%). This chain uses TRBV20-1 with TRBJ1-1; 10 positions agree with TRBD1. CDR1 is DFQATT, CDR2 SNEGSKA, per germline (reference sequence). V dropped 0 bases and J dropped 5; count of bases not matched to a gene: 3. The CDR3 is 14 residues long. The CDR3 bases are TGCAGTGCTAGAGATTGGGGACAGGGGACTGAAGCTTTCTTT. Protein: CSARDWGQGTEAFF.

By frequency in the sample, this clonotype is medium-sized (0.01 to 0.1%). The chain has TRBV6-5 and TRBJ1-1; D not resolved. This CDR3 is built from 13 residues. Per the germline V gene, CDR1 is MNHEY and CDR2 is SVGAGI. Trimming removed 5 bases from V and 5 bases from J, with 12 bases in between. Here the CDR3 DNA reads TGTGCCAGCAGTCCGATTGGAGTAACTGAAGCTTTCTTT. Translating it yields CASSPIGVTEAFF.

The chain uses TRBV20-1 and TRBJ1-4; no clear D gene. Germline V lookup: CDR1 DFQATT, CDR2 SNEGSKA (reference sequence). V lost 0 bases to trimming and J lost 11 bases, with 7 bases between them. The CDR3 is 11 amino acids. CDR3 bases: TGCAGTGCTAGAGAGTACCAGAAACTGTTTTTT. This gives the protein CSAREYQKLFF.

This clonotype was observed a handful of times. The rearrangement joins TRBV18 to TRBJ1-1; tentative D call: TRBD1 (6 bases). The CDR3 is 14 residues long. CDR1 is KGHSH, CDR2 LQKENI, per germline. The V end lost 4 bases, the J end lost 5 bases, and 14 bases lay between the germline ends. For the CDR3, the DNA is TGTGCCAGCTCACGGGGGGCGAAGGGTACTGAAGCTTTCTTT. It codes for CASSRGAKGTEAFF.

The chain uses TRBV5-6 and TRBJ1-5; tentatively, D is TRBD1 (5 bases). Trimming took 3 bases from V and 3 from J, leaving 13 bases between them. The CDR3 has 15 amino acids. Germline CDR1 and CDR2: SGHDT and YYEEEE. DNA of the CDR3: TGTGCCAGCAGCTCCTTGTCGGGGGACAATCAGCCCCAGCATTTT. Translating gives CASSSLSGDNQPQHF.

This clonotype has just a few counts. The chain employs TRBV7-2 and TRBJ2-5; 8 nucleotides align to TRBD1. With V trimmed by 6 bases and J by 5 bases, 8 bases remained unmatched. Looked up from germline, CDR1 is SGHTA and CDR2 is FQGNSA. CDR3 size: 14 residues. The CDR3 is CASSSGGAGETQYF. The CDR3 coding sequence is TGTGCCAGCAGTTCAGGGGGCGCGGGGGAGACCCAGTACTTC.

This clonotype qualifies as medium-sized. J is TRBJ1-2 and V is TRBV20-1; possible D gene TRBD1, 5 bases. This CDR3 has 12 residues. Per the germline V gene, CDR1 is DFQATT and CDR2 is SNEGSKA (reference sequence). Trimming removed 6 bases at V and 4 bases at J, with 12 bases between. The CDR3 loop is CSASPGSYGYTF. The CDR3 nucleotides read TGCAGTGCCAGCCCAGGGAGCTATGGCTACACCTTC.

This chain connects TRBV28 to TRBJ2-5; weak D call: TRBD2 (6 bases). The CDR3 is 14 residues long. Per germline, CDR1 MDHEN and CDR2 SYDVKM. The ends were cut back, 5 bases at V and 3 bases at J, with 13 bases in the middle. In DNA form, the CDR3 reads TGTGCCAGCAGTCCCGGGACTCATAAAGAGACCCAGTACTTC. It encodes CASSPGTHKETQYF.

This clonotype was observed a few times. The chain couples TRBV20-1 to TRBJ1-1, with D uncertain. Germline values: CDR1 DFQATT, CDR2 SNEGSKA (reference sequence). The CDR3 extends over 12 amino acids. V was trimmed by 2 bases and J by 0 bases, leaving 4 bases between them. Here the CDR3 reads CSARSVNTEAFF. The CDR3, as DNA: TGCAGTGCTAGATCGGTGAACACTGAAGCTTTCTTT.

This clonotype turned up a few times. The chain has TRBV15 and TRBJ1-1; D ambiguous. This CDR3 region has 15 residues. The germline V and J ends were trimmed by 2 bases and 11 bases, with 21 bases remaining between them. Per the germline V gene, CDR1 is LNHNV and CDR2 is YYDKDF (reference sequence). CDR3 amino acids: CATSRMSRDSRGAFF. The CDR3 nucleotides read TGTGCCACCAGCAGAATGTCGCGGGATAGTCGCGGCGCTTTCTTT.

V and J are TRBV20-1 and TRBJ2-3, with 10 bases fitting TRBD2. The V and J ends lost 5 bases and 6 bases, in that order; junction bases with no gene match: 17. CDR1 DFQATT and CDR2 SNEGSKA come from the germline V gene (reference sequence). The CDR3 length is 17 residues. In DNA form, the CDR3 reads TGCAGTGCTCCCTCCCCCGGGACTAGCGCCTTGCGGGATACGCAGTATTTT. Amino acids: CSAPSPGTSALRDTQYF.

By sample share, this clonotype is large. The rearrangement joins TRBV9 to TRBJ1-6; 8 nucleotides match TRBD1. The ends lost 0 bases at V and 7 bases at J; junction bases unmatched: 3. Germline-derived CDR1 and CDR2 are SGDLS and YYNGEE. The CDR3 runs to 15 residues. The CDR3 DNA reads TGTGCCAGCAGCGTAGAGACAGGGGCCAATTCACCCCTCCACTTT. As protein: CASSVETGANSPLHF.

By share, this clonotype counts as medium-sized. The DNA of the CDR3 is TGCGCCAGCAGCCTCTGGGGCACAGATACGCAGTATTTT. Its protein product is CASSLWGTDTQYF. The chain recombines TRBV4-1 with TRBJ2-3; D is unclear. The germline CDR1 and CDR2 sequences are MGHRA and YSYEKL. Trimming took off 4 bases at V and 1 base at J, with 6 bases between the two ends. The CDR3 is 13 residues long.

This clonotype occurred once. The chain uses TRBV10-3 and TRBJ1-4, with 11 bases fitting TRBD1. CDR3 length: 14 residues. Trimming cost V 11 bases and J 5 bases; bases outside gene matches: 7. The V gene's germline CDR1 is ENHRY and CDR2 SYGVKD. Written as DNA, the CDR3 is TGTGCCTCCGGGGGGACAGGGGGAAATGAAAAACTGTTTTTT. Protein product: CASGGTGGNEKLFF.